A selection of T cell receptor beta chains follows, all from one sample in a study of metastatic and nonmetastatic thyroid tumors. TCRdb re-analyzed the PCR reads through MiXCR. This sample carries tens of thousands of clones, roughly a third of them seen once, and the ten largest clones take approximately 28%. Sequencing was done on a sample of tumor tissue. The receptor set was obtained from a female donor with papillary thyroid cancer or a benign thyroid nodule (not recorded which). Some clones in this sample may be carry-over from other donors' samples. Both conserved end residues are part of each CDR3. A D gene is named only where the DNA matches it firmly.

V	length	D	J	CDR3
TRBV12-3/TRBV12-4	15	NA	TRBJ2-3	CASSDGTDRTDTQYF
TRBV28	16	TRBD1	TRBJ2-1	CASSHQGAESYNEQFF
TRBV2	16	NA	TRBJ2-1	CASSGTGQSSYNEQFF
TRBV2	12	TRBD1	TRBJ2-7	CASIHRGYEQYF
TRBV28	12	TRBD2	TRBJ2-1	CASSSVAGEQFF
TRBV28	13	NA	TRBJ2-5	CASSPRQEETQYF
TRBV7-6	15	NA	TRBJ2-1	CANSSAGARYNEQFF
TRBV28	14	TRBD1	TRBJ1-1	CASSIDREGTEAFF
TRBV12-3/TRBV12-4	13	TRBD2	TRBJ2-1	CASSFRTSGEQFF
TRBV30	14	NA	TRBJ1-5	CAWSDVMSNQPQHF
TRBV6-1	15	NA	TRBJ2-1	CASSEGLDSYNEQFF
TRBV11-2	16	NA	TRBJ2-1	CASSLEWQIIYNEQFF
TRBV4-1	17	NA	TRBJ1-6	CASSQDRGSARNSPLHF
TRBV12-3/TRBV12-4	13	TRBD1	TRBJ2-7	CASSPGGSYEQYF
TRBV5-1	14	TRBD1	TRBJ2-5	CARSKGTGKETQYF
TRBV4-1	16	NA	TRBJ2-7	CASSQGSGLSSYEQYF
TRBV29-1	14	NA	TRBJ2-2	CSVVWTSNAGELFF
TRBV6-1	16	NA	TRBJ1-2	CASSFAGEGPRYGYTF
TRBV9	14	NA	TRBJ2-6	CASSVTLGANVLTF
TRBV20-1	16	TRBD2	TRBJ2-3	CSARDPGTRRTDTQYF
TRBV4-3	14	NA	TRBJ2-7	CASSQDLGDYEQYF
TRBV28	12	NA	TRBJ1-5	CASTPGRGPQHF
TRBV19	14	NA	TRBJ2-5	CASSMLDGSRTQYF
TRBV11-1	15	TRBD2	TRBJ2-7	CASSPSGRAVIEQYF
TRBV7-2	14	TRBD1	TRBJ2-3	CASSLIRGPDTQYF
TRBV20-1	12	NA	TRBJ1-2	CSAPRGGYGYTF
TRBV6-1	14	NA	TRBJ1-2	CASSVEGGGYGYTF
TRBV20-1	15	NA	TRBJ1-1	CSADTGSGGDLGAFF
TRBV6-1	13	TRBD1	TRBJ1-2	CVTSRQGKLGYTF
TRBV28	12	NA	TRBJ2-5	CASSLYGETQYF
TRBV2	15	TRBD2	TRBJ2-3	CASSRLAGTTDTQYF
TRBV6-1	15	NA	TRBJ1-3	CASSEASLPGNTIYF
TRBV27	14	NA	TRBJ2-7	CASRSDLNSYEQYF
TRBV12-3/TRBV12-4	12	NA	TRBJ2-2	CASSAGTGELFF
TRBV11-3	13	NA	TRBJ1-2	CASSPDRNYGYTF
TRBV6-1	13	NA	TRBJ1-2	CASNLNRARGYTF
TRBV6-1	13	NA	TRBJ2-1	CASSAVRSREQFF
TRBV7-3	15	NA	TRBJ2-3	CASSLGPELTNTQYF
TRBV6-1	14	NA	TRBJ2-7	CASSVTSSSYEQYF